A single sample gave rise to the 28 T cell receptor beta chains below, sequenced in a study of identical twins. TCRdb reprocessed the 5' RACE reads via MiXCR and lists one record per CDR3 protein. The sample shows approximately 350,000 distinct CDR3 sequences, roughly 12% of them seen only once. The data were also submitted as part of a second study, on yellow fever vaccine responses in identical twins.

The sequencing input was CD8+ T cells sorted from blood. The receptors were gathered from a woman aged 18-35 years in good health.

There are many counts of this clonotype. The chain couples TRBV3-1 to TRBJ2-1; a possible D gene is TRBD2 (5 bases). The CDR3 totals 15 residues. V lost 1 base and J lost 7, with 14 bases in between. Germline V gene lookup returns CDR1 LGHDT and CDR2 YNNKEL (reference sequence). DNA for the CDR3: TGTGCCAGCAGCCAAGCGGGTCTAGCTAGGAATGAGCAGTTCTTC. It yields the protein CASSQAGLARNEQFF.

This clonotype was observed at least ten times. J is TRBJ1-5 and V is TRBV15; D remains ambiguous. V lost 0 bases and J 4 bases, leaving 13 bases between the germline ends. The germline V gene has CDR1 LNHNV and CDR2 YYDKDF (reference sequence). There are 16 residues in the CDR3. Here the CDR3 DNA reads TGTGCCACCAGCAGAGATTCCCCGGGTGGGAATCAGCCCCAGCATTTT. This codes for CATSRDSPGGNQPQHF.

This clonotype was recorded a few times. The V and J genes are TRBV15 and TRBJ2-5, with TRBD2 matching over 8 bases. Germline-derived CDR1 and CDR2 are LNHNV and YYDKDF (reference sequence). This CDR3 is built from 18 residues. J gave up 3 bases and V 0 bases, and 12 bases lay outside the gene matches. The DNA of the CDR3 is TGTGCCACCAGCAGAGATGCCCCTGACGGGGGGGGTAAAGAGACCCAGTACTTC. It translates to CATSRDAPDGGGKETQYF.

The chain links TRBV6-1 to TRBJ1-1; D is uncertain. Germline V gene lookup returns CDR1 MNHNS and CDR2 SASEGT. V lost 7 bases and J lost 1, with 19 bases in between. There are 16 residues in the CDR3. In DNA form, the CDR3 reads TGTGCCAGCACCAGGTGGATCACAGAGAAGAACACTGAAGCTTTCTTT. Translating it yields CASTRWITEKNTEAFF.

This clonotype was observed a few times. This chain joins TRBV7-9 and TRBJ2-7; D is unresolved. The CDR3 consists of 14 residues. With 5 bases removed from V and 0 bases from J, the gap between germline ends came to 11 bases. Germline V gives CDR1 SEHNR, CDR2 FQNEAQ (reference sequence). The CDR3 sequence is CASSQVSSSYEQYF. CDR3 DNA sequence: TGTGCCAGCAGCCAAGTTAGTAGCTCCTACGAGCAGTACTTC.

The CDR3 spells CSAHHEQASFYNEQFF. The DNA for the CDR3 is TGCAGTGCCCACCACGAACAGGCCAGTTTTTACAATGAGCAGTTCTTC. The chain employs TRBV20-1 and TRBJ2-1, with a tentative D call TRBD1 (5 bases). V was clipped by 6 bases and J by 4 bases, with 22 bases between them. There are 16 residues in the CDR3. CDR1 DFQATT and CDR2 SNEGSKA come from the germline V gene (reference sequence).

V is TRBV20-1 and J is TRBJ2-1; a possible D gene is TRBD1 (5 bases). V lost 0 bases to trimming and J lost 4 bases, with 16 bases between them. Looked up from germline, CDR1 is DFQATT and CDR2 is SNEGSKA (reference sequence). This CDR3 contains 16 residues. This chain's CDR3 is CSARDTVTGSYNEQFF. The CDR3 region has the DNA TGCAGTGCTAGAGATACGGTTACAGGTTCGTACAATGAGCAGTTCTTC.

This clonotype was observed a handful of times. CDR3 amino acids: CASSLAGRENIQYF. For the CDR3, the DNA is TGTGCCAGCAGCTTAGCCGGTAGAGAAAACATTCAGTACTTC. The V and J genes are TRBV7-9 and TRBJ2-4; D not resolved. V lost 0 bases and J 5 bases, leaving 8 bases between the germline ends. There are 14 residues in the CDR3. Germline-derived CDR1 and CDR2 are SEHNR and FQNEAQ (reference sequence).

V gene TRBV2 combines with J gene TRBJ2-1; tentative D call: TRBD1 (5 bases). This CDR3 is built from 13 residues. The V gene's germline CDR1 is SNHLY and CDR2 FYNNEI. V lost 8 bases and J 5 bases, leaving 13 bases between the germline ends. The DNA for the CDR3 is TGTGCCAGCGCCCGACAGTTACACAATGAGCAGTTCTTC. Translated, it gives CASARQLHNEQFF. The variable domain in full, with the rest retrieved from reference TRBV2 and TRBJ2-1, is EPEVTQTPSHQVTQMGQEVILRCVPISNHLYFYWYRQILGQKVEFLVSFYNNEISEKSEIFDDQFSVERPDGSNFTLKIRSTKLEDSAMYFCASARQLHNEQFFGPGTRLTVL.

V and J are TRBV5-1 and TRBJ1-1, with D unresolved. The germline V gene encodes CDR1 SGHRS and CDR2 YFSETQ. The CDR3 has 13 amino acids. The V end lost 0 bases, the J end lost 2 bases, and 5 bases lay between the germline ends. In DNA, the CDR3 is TGCGCCAGCAGCTTGGCCATTAACACTGAAGCTTTCTTT. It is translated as CASSLAINTEAFF.

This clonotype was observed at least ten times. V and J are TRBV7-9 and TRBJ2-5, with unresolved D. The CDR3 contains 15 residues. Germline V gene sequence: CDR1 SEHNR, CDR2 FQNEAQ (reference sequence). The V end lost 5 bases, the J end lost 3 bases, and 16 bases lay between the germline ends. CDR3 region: CASSPAWRQEETQYF. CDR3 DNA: TGTGCCAGCAGCCCTGCTTGGAGACAAGAAGAGACCCAGTACTTC. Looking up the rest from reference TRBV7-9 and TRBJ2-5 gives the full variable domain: DTGVSQNPRHKITKRGQNVTFRCDPISEHNRLYWYRQTLGQGPEFLTYFQNEAQLEKSRLLSDRFSAERPKGSFSTLEIQRTEQGDSAMYLCASSPAWRQEETQYFGPGTRLLVL.

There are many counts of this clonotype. The DNA for the CDR3 is TGCAGTGCGGAGGACCCACACAGGGGGCGTGTGGTCAACACTGAAGCTTTCTTT. Its translation is CSAEDPHRGRVVNTEAFF. The chain links TRBV20-1 to TRBJ1-1; 9 bases map to TRBD1. This CDR3 has 18 amino acids. Trimming at V came to 6 bases and at J to 2 bases, leaving 19 bases not matched to a gene. Looked up from germline, CDR1 is DFQATT and CDR2 is SNEGSKA (reference sequence).

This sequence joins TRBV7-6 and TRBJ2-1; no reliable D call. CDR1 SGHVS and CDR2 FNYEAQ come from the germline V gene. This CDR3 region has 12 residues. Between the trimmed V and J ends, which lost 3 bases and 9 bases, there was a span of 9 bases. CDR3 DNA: TGTGCCAGCAGCTTCTCTAGTGGTGAGCAGTTCTTC. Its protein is CASSFSSGEQFF. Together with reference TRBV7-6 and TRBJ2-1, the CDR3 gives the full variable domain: GAGVSQSPRYKVTKRGQDVALRCDPISGHVSLYWYRQALGQGPEFLTYFNYEAQQDKSGLPNDRFSAERPEGSISTLTIQRTEQRDSAMYRCASSFSSGEQFFGPGTRLTVL.

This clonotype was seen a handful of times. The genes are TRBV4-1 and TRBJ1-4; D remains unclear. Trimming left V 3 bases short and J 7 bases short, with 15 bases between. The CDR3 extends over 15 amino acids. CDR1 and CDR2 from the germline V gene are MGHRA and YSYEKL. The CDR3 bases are TGCGCCAGCAGCCATAATACACTTAATAGTGAAAAACTGTTTTTT. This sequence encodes CASSHNTLNSEKLFF.

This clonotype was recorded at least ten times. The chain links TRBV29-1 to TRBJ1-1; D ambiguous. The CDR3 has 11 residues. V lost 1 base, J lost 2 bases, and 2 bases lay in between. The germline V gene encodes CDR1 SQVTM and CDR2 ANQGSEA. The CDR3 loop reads CSVEVNTEAFF. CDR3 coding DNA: TGCAGCGTTGAAGTTAACACTGAAGCTTTCTTT.

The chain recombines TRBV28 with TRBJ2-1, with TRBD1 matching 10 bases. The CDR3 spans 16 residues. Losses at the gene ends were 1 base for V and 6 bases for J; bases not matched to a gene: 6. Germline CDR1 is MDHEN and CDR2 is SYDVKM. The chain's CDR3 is CASSLSGTGVINEQFF. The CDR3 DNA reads TGTGCCAGCAGTTTATCCGGGACAGGGGTAATCAATGAGCAGTTCTTC.

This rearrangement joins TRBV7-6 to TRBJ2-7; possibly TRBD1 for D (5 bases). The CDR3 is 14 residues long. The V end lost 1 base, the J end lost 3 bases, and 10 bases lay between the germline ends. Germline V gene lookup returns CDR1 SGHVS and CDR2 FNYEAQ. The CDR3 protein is CASSLGAGFYEQYV. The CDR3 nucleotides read TGTGCCAGCAGCTTAGGAGCAGGGTTCTACGAGCAGTACGTC.

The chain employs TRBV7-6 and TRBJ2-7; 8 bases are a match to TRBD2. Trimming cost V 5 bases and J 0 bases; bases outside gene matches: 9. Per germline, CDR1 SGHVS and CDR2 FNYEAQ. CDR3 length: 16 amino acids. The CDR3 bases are TGTGCCAGCAGCCCGGGAGGGGATACCGGCTCCTACGAGCAGTACGTC. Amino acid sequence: CASSPGGDTGSYEQYV.

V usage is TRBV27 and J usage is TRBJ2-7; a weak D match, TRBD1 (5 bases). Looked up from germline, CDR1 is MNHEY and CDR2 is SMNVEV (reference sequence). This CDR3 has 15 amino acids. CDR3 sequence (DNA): TGTGCCAGCAGCTTATCGGCTATGGGGCGCTACGAGCAGTACGTC. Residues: CASSLSAMGRYEQYV.

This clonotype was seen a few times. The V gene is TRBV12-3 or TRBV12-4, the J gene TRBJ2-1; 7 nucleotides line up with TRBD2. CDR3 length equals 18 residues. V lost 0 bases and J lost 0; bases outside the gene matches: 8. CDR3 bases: TGTGCCAGCAGTTTAGCGCGGTCTAGCGGCAGCTCCTACAATGAGCAGTTCTTC. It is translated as CASSLARSSGSSYNEQFF.

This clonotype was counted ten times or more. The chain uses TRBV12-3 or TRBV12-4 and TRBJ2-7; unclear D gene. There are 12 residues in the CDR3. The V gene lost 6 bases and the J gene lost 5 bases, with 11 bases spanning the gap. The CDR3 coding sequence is TGTGCCAGCAGCCCTGCCAGCCACGAGCAGTACTTC. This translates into CASSPASHEQYF.

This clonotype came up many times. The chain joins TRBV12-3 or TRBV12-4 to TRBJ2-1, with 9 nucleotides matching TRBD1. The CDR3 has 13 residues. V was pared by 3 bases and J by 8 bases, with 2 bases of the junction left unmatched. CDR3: CASSFGTGYEQFF. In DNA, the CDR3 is TGTGCCAGCAGTTTTGGGACAGGGTATGAGCAGTTCTTC.

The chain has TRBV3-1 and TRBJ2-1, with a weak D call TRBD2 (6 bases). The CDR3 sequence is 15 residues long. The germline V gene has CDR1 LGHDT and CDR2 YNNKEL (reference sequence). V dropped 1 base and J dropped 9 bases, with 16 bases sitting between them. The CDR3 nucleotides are TGTGCCAGCAGCCAAGGGGATTCGGGGGATCTTGAGCAGTTCTTC. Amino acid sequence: CASSQGDSGDLEQFF.

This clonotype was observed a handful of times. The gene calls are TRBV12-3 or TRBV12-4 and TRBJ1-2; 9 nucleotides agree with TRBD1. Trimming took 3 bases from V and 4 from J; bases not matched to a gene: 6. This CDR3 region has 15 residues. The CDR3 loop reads CASSFSGTGIYGYTF. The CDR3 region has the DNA TGTGCCAGCAGTTTTTCCGGGACAGGGATCTATGGCTACACCTTC.

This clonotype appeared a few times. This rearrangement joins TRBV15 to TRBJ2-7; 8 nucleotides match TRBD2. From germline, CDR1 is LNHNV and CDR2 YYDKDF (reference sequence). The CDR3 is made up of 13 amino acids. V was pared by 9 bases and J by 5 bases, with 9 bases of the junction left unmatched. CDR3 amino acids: CATQSGRADEQYF. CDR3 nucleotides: TGTGCCACACAAAGCGGGAGAGCCGACGAGCAGTACTTC.

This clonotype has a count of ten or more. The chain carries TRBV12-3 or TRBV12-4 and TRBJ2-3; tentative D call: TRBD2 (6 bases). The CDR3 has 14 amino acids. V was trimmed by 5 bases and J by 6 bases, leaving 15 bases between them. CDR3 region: CASSPRGYADTQYF. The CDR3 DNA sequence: TGTGCCAGCAGTCCTCGGGGGTATGCCGATACGCAGTATTTT.

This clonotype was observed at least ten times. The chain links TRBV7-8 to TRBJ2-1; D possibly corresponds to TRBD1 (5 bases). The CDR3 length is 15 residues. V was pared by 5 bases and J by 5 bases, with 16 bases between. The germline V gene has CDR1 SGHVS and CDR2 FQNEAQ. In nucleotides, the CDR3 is TGTGCCAGCAGCGCCGCCCAGGGATACCACAATGAGCAGTTCTTC. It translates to CASSAAQGYHNEQFF.

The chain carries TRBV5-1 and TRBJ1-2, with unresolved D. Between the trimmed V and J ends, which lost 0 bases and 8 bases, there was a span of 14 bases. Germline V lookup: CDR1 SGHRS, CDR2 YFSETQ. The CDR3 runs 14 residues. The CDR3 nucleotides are TGCGCCAGCAGCTTGGAGGCCCGTGCTGGGGGCTACACCTTC. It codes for CASSLEARAGGYTF.